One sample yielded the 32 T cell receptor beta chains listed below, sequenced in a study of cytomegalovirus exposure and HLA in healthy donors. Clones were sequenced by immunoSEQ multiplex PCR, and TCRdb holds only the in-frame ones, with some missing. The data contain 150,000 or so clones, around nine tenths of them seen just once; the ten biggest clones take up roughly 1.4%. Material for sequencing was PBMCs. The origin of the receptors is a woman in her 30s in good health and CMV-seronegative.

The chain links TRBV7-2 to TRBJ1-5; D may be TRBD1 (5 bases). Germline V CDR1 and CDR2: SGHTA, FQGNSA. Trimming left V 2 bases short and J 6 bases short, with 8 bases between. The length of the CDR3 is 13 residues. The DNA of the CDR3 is TGTGCCAGCAGCTTACGCGGGGGTCAGCCCCAGCATTTT. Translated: CASSLRGGQPQHF.

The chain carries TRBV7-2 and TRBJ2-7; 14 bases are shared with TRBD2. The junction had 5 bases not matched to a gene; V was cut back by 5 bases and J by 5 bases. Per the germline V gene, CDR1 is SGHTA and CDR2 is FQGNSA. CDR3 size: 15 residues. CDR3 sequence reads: CASSQGLAGEDEQYF. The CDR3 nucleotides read TGTGCCAGCAGCCAGGGACTAGCGGGGGAGGACGAGCAGTACTTC. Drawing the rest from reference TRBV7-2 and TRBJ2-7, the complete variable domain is GAGVSQSPSNKVTEKGKDVELRCDPISGHTALYWYRQSLGQGLEFLIYFQGNSAPDKSGLPSDRFSAERTGGSVSTLTIQRTQQEDSAVYLCASSQGLAGEDEQYFGPGTRLTVT.

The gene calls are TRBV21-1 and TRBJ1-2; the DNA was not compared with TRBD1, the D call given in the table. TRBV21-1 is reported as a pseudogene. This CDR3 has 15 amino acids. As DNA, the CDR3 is TGTGCCAGCAGCAAATGCGGACAGGGACACTATGGCTACACCTTC. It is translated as CASSKCGQGHYGYTF.

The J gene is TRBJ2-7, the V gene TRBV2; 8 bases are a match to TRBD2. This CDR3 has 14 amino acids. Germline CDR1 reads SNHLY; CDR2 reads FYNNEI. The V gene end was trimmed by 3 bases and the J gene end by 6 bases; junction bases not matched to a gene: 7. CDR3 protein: CASSDGGAKVEQYF. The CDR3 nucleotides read TGTGCCAGCAGTGACGGGGGGGCGAAGGTCGAGCAGTACTTC.

The CDR3 here is CASTLAGGLEQFF. The CDR3 coding sequence is TGTGCCAGCACTCTAGCGGGGGGACTTGAGCAGTTCTTC. The chain combines TRBV27 with TRBJ2-1; 11 nucleotides agree with TRBD2. V lost 7 bases, J lost 9 bases, and 5 bases stayed unmatched. This CDR3 region has 13 residues. In germline, CDR1 is MNHEY, CDR2 SMNVEV (reference sequence).

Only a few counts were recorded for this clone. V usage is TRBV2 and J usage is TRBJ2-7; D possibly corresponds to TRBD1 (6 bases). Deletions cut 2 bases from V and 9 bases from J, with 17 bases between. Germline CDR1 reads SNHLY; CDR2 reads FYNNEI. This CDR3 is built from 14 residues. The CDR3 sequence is CASSENRAHIGQYF. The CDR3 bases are TGTGCCAGCAGTGAAAACAGGGCCCATATAGGGCAGTACTTC.

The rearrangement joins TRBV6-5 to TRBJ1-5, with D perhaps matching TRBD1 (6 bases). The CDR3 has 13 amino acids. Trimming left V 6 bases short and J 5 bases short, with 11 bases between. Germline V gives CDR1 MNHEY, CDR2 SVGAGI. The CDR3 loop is CASSRTEYQPQHF. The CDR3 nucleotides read TGTGCCAGCAGCAGGACAGAGTATCAGCCCCAGCATTTT.

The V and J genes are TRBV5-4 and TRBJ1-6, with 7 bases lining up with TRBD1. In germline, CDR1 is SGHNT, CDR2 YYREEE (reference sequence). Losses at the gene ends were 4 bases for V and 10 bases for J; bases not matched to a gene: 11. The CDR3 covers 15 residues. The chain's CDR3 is CASSANRGEGSPLHF. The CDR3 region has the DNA TGTGCCAGCAGCGCAAACAGGGGTGAGGGATCACCCCTCCACTTT.

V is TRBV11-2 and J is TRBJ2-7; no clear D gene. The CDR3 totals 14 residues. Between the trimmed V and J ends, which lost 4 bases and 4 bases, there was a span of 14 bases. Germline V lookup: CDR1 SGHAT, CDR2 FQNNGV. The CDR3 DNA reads TGTGCCAGCAGCTACCACGACTCGAATTACGAGCAGTACTTC. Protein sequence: CASSYHDSNYEQYF.

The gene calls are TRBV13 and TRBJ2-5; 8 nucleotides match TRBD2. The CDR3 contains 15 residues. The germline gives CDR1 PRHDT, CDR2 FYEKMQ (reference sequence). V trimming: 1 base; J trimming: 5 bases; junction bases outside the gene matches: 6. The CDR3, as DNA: TGTGCCAGCAGCTTAGTTGCGGGGGGCGGGGAGACCCAGTACTTC. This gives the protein CASSLVAGGGETQYF.

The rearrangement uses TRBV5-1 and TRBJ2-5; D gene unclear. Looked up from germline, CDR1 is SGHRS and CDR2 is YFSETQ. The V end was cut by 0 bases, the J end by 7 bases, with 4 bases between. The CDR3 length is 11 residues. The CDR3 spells CASSLDGTQYF. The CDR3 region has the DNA TGCGCCAGCAGCTTGGACGGGACCCAGTACTTC.

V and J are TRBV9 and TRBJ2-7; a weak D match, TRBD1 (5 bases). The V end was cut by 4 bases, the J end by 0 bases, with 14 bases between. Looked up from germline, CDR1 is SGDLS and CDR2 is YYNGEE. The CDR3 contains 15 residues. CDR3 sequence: CASSRGDLGSYEQYF. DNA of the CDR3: TGTGCCAGCAGCAGGGGTGATTTGGGCTCCTACGAGCAGTACTTC.

This CDR3 reads CASVRGAGGYNEQFF. The CDR3 DNA reads as TGCGCCAGCGTACGAGGGGCGGGGGGATACAATGAGCAGTTCTTC. The chain recombines TRBV5-1 with TRBJ2-1; the match to TRBD2 covers 8 bases. V shed 7 bases, J shed 4 bases, and the junction held 10 bases outside the gene matches. Germline loops: CDR1 SGHRS, CDR2 YFSETQ. This CDR3 has 15 residues.

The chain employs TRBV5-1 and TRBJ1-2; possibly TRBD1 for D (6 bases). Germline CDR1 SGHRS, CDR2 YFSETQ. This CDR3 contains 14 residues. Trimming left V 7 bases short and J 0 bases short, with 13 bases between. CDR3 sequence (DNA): TGCGCCAGCGGGCAGTCAGGGGCTAACTATGGCTACACCTTC. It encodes CASGQSGANYGYTF.

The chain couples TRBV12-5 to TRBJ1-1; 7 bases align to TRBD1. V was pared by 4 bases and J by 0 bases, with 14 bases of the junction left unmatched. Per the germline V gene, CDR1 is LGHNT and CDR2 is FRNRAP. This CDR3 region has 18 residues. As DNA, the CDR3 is TGTGCTAGTGGTTCCCCAACAGGGGACGACACCATGAACACTGAAGCTTTCTTT. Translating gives CASGSPTGDDTMNTEAFF.

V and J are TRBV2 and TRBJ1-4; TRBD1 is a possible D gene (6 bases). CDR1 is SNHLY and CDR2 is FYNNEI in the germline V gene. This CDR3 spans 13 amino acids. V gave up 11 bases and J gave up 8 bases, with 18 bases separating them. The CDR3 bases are TGTGCCTGTAACGCACAGGGAGGGGAAAAACTGTTTTTT. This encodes CACNAQGGEKLFF.

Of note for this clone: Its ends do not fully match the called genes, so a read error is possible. The CDR3, as DNA: TGTGCCAGTAGTATCGTCTTCGCAGTACGGGGATCCGCCTTC. It encodes CASSIVFAVRGSAF. The chain links TRBV19 to TRBJ1-2, with no clear D. Looked up from germline, CDR1 is LNHDA and CDR2 is SQIVND (reference sequence). CDR3 length: 14 residues.

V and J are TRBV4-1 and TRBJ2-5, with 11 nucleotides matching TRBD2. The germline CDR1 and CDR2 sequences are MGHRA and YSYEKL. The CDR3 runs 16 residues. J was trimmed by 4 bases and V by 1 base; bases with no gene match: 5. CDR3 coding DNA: TGCGCCAGCAGCCAAGCCTTAGCGGGGGGGTTAGAGACCCAGTACTTC. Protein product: CASSQALAGGLETQYF.

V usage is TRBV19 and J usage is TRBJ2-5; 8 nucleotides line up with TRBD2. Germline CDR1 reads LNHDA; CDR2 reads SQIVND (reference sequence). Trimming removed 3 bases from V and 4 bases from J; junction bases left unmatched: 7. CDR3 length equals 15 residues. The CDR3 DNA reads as TGTGCCAGTAGTATGCCCGCGGGGGGCCGAGAGACCCAGTACTTC. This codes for CASSMPAGGRETQYF.

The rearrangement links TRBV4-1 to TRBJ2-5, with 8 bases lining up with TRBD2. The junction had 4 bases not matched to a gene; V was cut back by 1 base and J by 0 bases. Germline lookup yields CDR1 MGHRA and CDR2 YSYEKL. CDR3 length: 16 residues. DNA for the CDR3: TGCGCCAGCAGCCAAGGAACGGGGGGGTACCAAGAGACCCAGTACTTC. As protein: CASSQGTGGYQETQYF.

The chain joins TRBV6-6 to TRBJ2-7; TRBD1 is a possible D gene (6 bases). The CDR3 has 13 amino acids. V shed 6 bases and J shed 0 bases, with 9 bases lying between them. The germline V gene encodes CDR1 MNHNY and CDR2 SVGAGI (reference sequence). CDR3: CASRDRFSYEQYF. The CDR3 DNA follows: TGTGCCAGCAGAGACAGGTTCTCCTACGAGCAGTACTTC.

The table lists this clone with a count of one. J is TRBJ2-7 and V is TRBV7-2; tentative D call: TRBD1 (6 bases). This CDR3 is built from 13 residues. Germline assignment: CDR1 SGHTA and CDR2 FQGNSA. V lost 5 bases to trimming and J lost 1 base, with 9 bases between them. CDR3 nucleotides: TGTGCCAGCAGCCCCGGACAGTCCTACGAGCAGTACTTC. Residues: CASSPGQSYEQYF.

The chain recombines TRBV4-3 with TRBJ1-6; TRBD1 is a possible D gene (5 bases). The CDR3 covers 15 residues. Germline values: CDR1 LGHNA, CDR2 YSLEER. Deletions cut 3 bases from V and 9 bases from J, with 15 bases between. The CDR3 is CASSQLGGKGSPLHF. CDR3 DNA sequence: TGCGCCAGCAGCCAGCTCGGGGGGAAGGGTTCACCCCTCCACTTT.

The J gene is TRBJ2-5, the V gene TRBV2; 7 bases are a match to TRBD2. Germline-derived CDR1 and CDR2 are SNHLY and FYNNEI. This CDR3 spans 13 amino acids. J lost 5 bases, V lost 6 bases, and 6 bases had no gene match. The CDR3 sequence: CASRAGVGETQYF. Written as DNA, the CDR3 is TGTGCCAGCAGGGCGGGGGTAGGGGAGACCCAGTACTTC.

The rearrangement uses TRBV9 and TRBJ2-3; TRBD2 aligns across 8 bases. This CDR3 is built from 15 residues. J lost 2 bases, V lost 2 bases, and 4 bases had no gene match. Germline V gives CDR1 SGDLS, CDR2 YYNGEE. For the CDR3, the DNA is TGTGCCAGCAGCGTTGCGGGGGGCCTCACAGATACGCAGTATTTT. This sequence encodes CASSVAGGLTDTQYF.

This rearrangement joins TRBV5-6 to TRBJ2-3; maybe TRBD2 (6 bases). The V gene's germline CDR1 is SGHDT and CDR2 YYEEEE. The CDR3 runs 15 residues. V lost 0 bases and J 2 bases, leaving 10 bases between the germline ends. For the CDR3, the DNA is TGTGCCAGCAGCTTGGGCTCGGGGGACACAGATACGCAGTATTTT. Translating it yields CASSLGSGDTDTQYF.

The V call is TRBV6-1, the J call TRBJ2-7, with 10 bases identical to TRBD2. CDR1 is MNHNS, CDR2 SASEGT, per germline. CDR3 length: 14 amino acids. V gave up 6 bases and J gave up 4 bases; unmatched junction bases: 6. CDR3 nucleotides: TGTGCCAGCAGGGGAGCGGGGGGGAGTTACGAGCAGTACTTC. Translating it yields CASRGAGGSYEQYF.

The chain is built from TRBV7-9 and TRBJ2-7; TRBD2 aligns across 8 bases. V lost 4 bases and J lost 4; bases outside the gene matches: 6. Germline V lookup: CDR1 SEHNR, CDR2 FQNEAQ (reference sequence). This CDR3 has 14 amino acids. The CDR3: CASSYPGGGYEQYF. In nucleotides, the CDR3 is TGTGCCAGCAGCTATCCGGGAGGGGGTTACGAGCAGTACTTC.

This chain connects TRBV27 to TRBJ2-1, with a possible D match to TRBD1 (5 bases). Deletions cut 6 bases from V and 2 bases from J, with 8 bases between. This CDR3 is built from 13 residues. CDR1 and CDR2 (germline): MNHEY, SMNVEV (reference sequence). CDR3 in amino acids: CASRDRPYNEQFF. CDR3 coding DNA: TGTGCCAGCAGAGACAGACCCTACAATGAGCAGTTCTTC.

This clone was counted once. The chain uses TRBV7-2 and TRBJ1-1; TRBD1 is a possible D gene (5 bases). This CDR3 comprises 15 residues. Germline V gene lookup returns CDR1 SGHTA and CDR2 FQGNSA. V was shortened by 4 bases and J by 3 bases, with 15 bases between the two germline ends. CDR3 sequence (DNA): TGTGCCAGCAGCTCGGACACAATGAGGTACACTGAAGCTTTCTTT. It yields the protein CASSSDTMRYTEAFF. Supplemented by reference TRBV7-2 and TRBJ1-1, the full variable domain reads GAGVSQSPSNKVTEKGKDVELRCDPISGHTALYWYRQSLGQGLEFLIYFQGNSAPDKSGLPSDRFSAERTGGSVSTLTIQRTQQEDSAVYLCASSSDTMRYTEAFFGQGTRLTVV.

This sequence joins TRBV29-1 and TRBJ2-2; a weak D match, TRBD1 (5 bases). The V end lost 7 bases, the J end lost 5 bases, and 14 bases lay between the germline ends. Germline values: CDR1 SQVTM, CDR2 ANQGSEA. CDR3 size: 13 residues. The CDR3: CSARAGSTGELFF. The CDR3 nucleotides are TGCAGCGCCAGGGCCGGTTCTACCGGGGAGCTGTTTTTT.

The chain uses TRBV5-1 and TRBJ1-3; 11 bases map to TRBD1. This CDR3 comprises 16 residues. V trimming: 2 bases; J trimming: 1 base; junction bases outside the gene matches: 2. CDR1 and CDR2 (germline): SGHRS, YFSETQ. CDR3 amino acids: CASSFGDRGSGNTIYF. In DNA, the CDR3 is TGCGCCAGCAGCTTTGGGGACAGGGGGTCTGGAAACACCATATATTTT. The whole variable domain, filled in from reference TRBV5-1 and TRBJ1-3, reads KAGVTQTPRYLIKTRGQQVTLSCSPISGHRSVSWYQQTPGQGLQFLFEYFSETQRNKGNFPGRFSGRQFSNSRSEMNVSTLELGDSALYLCASSFGDRGSGNTIYFGEGSWLTVV.